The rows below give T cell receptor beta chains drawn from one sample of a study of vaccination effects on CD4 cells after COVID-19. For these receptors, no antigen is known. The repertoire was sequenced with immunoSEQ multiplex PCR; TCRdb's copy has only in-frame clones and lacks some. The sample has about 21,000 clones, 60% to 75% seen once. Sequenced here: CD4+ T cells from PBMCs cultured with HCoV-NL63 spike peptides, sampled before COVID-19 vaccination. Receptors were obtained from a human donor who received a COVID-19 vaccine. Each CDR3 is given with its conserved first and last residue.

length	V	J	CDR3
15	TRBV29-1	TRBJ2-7	CSVEVNFPSTYEQYF
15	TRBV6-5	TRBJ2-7	CASSYSGAILGEQYF
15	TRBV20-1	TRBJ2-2	CSASLGASNTGELFF
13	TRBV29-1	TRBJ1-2	CSVGGRANYGYTF
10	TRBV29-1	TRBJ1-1	CSVGWTEAFF
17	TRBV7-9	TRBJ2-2	CASSLGWTGGNTGELFF
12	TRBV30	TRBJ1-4	CALTATNEKLFF
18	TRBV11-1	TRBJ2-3	CASSLAPGGSLGTDTQYF
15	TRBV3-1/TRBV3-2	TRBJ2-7	CASSPYRDRVHEQYF
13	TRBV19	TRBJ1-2	CASSRGQGSGYTF
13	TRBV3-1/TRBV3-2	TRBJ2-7	CASSLLPGQLQYF
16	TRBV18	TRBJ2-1	CASSPPSSGGGNEQFF
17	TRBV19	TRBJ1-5	CASSMSGPRDGNQPQHF
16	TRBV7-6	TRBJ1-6	CASSPFRGFGDSPLHF
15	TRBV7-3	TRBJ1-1	CASSLSRDLETEAFF
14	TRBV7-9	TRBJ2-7	CASSLAQGSREQYF
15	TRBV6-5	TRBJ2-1	CASRPLAVGYNEQFF
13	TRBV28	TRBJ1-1	CASSPGVNLEAFF
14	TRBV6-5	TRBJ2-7	CASSRTGQAYEQYF
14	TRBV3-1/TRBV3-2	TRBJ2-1	CASRWRGGSDEQFF
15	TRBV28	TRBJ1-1	CASSLVATQNTEAFF
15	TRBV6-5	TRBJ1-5	CASSPYRGSNQPQHF
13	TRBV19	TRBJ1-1	CASSRKGSTEAFF
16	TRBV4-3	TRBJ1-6	CASSQGTGQANSPLHF
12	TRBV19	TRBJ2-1	CASKPNYNEQFF
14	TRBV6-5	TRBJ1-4	CASRPGWANEKLFF
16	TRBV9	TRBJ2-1	CASSGGTPSSYNEQFF
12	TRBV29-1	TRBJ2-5	CSVTGAKETQYF
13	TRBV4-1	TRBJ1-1	CASSQDWGSKAFF
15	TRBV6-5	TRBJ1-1	CASSYSKGLRTEAFF
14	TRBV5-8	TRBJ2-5	CASNFLQKQETQYF
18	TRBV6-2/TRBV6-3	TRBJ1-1	CASSPILPGQGANTEAFF
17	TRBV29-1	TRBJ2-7	CSVAPRLANYQTYEQYF
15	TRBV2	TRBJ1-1	CASSPPQGRGTEAFF